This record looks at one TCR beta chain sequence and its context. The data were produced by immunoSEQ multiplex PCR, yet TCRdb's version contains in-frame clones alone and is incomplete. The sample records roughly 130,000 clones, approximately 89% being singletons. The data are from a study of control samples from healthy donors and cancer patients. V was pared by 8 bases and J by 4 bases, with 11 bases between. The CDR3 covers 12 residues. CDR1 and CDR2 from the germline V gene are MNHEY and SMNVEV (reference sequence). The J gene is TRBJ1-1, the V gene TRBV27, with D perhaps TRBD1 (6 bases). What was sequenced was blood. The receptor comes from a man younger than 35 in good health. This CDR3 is CASRTGITEAFF. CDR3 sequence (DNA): TGTGCCAGCCGAACAGGGATCACTGAAGCTTTCTTT.